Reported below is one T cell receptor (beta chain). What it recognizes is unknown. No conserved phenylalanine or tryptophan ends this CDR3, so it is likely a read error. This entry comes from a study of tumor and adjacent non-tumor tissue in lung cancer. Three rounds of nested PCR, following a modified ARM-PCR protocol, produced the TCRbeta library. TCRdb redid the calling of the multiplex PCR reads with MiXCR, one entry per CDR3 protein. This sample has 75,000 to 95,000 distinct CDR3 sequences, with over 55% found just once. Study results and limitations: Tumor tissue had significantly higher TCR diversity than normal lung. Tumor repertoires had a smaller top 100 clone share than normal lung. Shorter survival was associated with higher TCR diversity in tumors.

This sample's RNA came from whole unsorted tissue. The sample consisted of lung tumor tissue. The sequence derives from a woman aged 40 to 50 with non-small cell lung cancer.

DNA for the CDR3: TGTGCCATCAGTGAGACTCCGGTAACCTACAATGAACAGTTCCTC. It is translated as CAISETPVTYNEQFL. V gene TRBV2 combines with J gene TRBJ2-1; D not resolved. CDR1 and CDR2 (germline): SNHLY, FYNNEI. There are 15 residues in the CDR3.